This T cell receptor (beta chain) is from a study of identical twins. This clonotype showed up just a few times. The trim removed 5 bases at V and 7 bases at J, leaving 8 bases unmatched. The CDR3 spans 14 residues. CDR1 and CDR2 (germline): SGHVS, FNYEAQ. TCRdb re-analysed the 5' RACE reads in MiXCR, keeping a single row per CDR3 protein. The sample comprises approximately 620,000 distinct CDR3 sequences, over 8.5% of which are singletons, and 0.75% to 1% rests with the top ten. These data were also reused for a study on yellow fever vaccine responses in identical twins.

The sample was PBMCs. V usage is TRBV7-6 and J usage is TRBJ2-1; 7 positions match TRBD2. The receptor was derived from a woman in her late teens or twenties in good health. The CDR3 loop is CASSRIGLVNEQFF. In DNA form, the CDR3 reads TGTGCCAGCAGCCGTATCGGACTAGTAAATGAGCAGTTCTTC.